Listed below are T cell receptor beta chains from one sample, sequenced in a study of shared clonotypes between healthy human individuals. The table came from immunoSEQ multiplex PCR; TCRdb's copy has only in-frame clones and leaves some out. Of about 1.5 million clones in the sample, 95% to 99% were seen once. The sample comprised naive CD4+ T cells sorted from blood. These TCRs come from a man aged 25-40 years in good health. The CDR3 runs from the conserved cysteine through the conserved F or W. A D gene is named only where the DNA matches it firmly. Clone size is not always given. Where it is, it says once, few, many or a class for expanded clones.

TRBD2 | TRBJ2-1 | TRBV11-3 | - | CASSQGGGHEQFF | TGTGCCAGCAGCCAAGGCGGGGGGCATGAGCAGTTCTTC
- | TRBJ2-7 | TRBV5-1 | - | CASSWGIGEQYF | TGCGCCAGCAGTTGGGGAATCGGCGAGCAGTACTTC
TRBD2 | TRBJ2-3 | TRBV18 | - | CASSPPGHGGGTDTQYF | TGTGCCAGCTCACCACCCGGACACGGGGGGGGTACAGATACGCAGTATTTT
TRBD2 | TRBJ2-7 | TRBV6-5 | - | CASSPRREAYEQYF | TGTGCCAGCAGTCCGCGACGGGAGGCATACGAGCAGTACTTC
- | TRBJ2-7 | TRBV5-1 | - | CASSANPAPTYEQYF | TGCGCCAGCAGCGCCAATCCGGCGCCAACCTACGAGCAGTACTTC
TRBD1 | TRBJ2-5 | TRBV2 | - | CASRRDRAQETQYF | TGTGCCAGCAGAAGGGACAGGGCCCAAGAGACCCAGTACTTC
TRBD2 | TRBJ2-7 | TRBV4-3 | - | CASSQRLAGSYEQYF | TGCGCCAGCAGCCAAAGACTAGCGGGATCCTACGAGCAGTACTTC
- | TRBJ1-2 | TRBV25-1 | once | CASRGDSEGYTF | TGTGCCAGCAGGGGGGATTCGGAAGGCTACACCTTC
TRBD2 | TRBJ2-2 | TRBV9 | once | CASSVGPGGMTGELFF | TGTGCCAGCAGCGTAGGACCGGGAGGGATGACCGGGGAGCTGTTTTTT
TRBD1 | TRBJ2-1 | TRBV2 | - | CASRDRARVQFF | TGTGCCAGCAGGGACAGGGCGAGAGTTCAGTTCTTC
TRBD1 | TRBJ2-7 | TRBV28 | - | CASSLSTGGTGYEQYF | TGTGCCAGCAGTTTATCGACAGGGGGCACCGGTTACGAGCAGTACTTC
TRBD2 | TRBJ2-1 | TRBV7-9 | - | CASSPLAGGTHNEQFF | TGTGCCAGCAGCCCCCTAGCGGGAGGGACTCACAATGAGCAGTTCTTC
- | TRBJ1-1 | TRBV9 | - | CASSPQGGNTEAFF | TGTGCCAGCAGCCCACAGGGTGGAAACACTGAAGCTTTCTTT
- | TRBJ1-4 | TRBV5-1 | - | CASSLQDAATNEKLFF | TGCGCCAGCAGCTTGCAGGACGCAGCAACTAATGAAAAACTGTTTTTT
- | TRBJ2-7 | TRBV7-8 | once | CASSLAQVLGYEQYF | TGTGCCAGCAGCTTAGCGCAGGTTCTGGGCTACGAGCAGTACTTC
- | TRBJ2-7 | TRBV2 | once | CASISRGPSYEQYF | TGTGCCAGCATCTCACGGGGGCCCTCCTACGAGCAGTACTTC
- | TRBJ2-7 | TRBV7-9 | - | CASSFNVGRGTFNSYEQYF | TGTGCCAGCAGCTTTAATGTCGGACGAGGGACCTTCAACTCCTACGAGCAGTACTTC
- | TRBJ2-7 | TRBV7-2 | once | CASSLHTLAPYEQYF | TGTGCCAGCAGCTTGCATACTCTGGCTCCCTACGAGCAGTACTTC